These 20 T cell receptor beta chains share one sample of origin, sequenced in a study of Ad26.COV2.S vaccination and SARS-CoV-2 variants. Repertoires were generated with immunoSEQ multiplex PCR, while TCRdb's copy carries only in-frame clones and drops some. The sample has about 470,000 clones, roughly 88% seen once; the top ten hold 4.3%. As to treatment: about 20 received Ad26.COV2.S at low or high dose, single or two shots; 5 received placebo; per-sample allocation not given. Day 63 after the first injection of vaccine or placebo was the sampling time. This material consisted of peripheral blood, taken in a trial of Ad26.COV2.S vaccine versus placebo. All receptors derive from a person aged 18-60 years who received the Ad26.COV2.S COVID-19 vaccine or a placebo.

The chain employs TRBV4-2 and TRBJ2-1, with unresolved D. Germline V CDR1 and CDR2: LGHNA, YNFKEQ. The V end was cut by 1 base, the J end by 6 bases, with 10 bases between. The CDR3 extends over 14 amino acids. The CDR3 DNA sequence: TGTGCCAGCAGCCAAGCTAAGGCGGTCAATGAGCAGTTCTTC. Its translation is CASSQAKAVNEQFF.

The V call is TRBV5-1, the J call TRBJ2-3; D gene ambiguous. Germline loops: CDR1 SGHRS, CDR2 YFSETQ. The CDR3 totals 15 residues. Deletions cut 0 bases from V and 3 bases from J, with 11 bases between. CDR3 sequence reads: CASSLAAPPTDTQYF. The CDR3 DNA reads TGCGCCAGCAGCTTGGCGGCACCCCCGACAGATACGCAGTATTTT.

The chain joins TRBV12-3 or TRBV12-4 to TRBJ2-6; D gene ambiguous. Trimming left V 6 bases short and J 0 bases short, with 3 bases between. This CDR3 contains 13 residues. The CDR3 nucleotides are TGTGCCAGCAGGGACTCTGGGGCCAACGTCCTGACTTTC. Translated: CASRDSGANVLTF.

V is TRBV7-9 and J is TRBJ2-1; 15 bases are a match to TRBD2. The CDR3 is 19 residues long. The V and J ends lost 6 bases and 4 bases, in that order; junction bases with no gene match: 13. Germline CDR1 and CDR2: SEHNR and FQNEAQ (reference sequence). This chain's CDR3 is CASRPRVGTSGRSYNEQFF. The CDR3 nucleotides are TGTGCCAGCAGACCTCGCGTTGGGACTAGCGGGAGGTCTTACAATGAGCAGTTCTTC. The full variable domain, in which reference TRBV7-9 and TRBJ2-1 provide the parts outside the CDR3, is DTGVSQNPRHKITKRGQNVTFRCDPISEHNRLYWYRQTLGQGPEFLTYFQNEAQLEKSRLLSDRFSAERPKGSFSTLEIQRTEQGDSAMYLCASRPRVGTSGRSYNEQFFGPGTRLTVL.

The chain uses TRBV3-1 (or the pseudogene TRBV3-2) and TRBJ2-7; perhaps TRBD2 as D (6 bases). In germline, CDR1 is LGHDT, CDR2 YNNKEL (reference sequence). Trimming stripped 4 bases from V and 3 bases from J, with 13 bases between. The CDR3 totals 14 residues. As DNA, the CDR3 is TGTGCCAGCAGCCCGTTCGACGGGGGCTACGAGCAGTACTTC. Its protein is CASSPFDGGYEQYF.

The V gene is TRBV28, the J gene TRBJ2-2, with 9 bases lining up with TRBD1. The germline CDR1 and CDR2 sequences are MDHEN and SYDVKM. This CDR3 has 15 amino acids. V gave up 4 bases and J gave up 4 bases; unmatched junction bases: 4. The CDR3 nucleotides read TGTGCCAGCAGTTGGGGGACAGGGCGCACCGGGGAGCTGTTTTTT. Translating it yields CASSWGTGRTGELFF. The full variable domain, in which reference TRBV28 and TRBJ2-2 provide the parts outside the CDR3, is DVKVTQSSRYLVKRTGEKVFLECVQDMDHENMFWYRQDPGLGLRLIYFSYDVKMKEKGDIPEGYSVSREKKERFSLILESASTNQTSMYLCASSWGTGRTGELFFGEGSRLTVL.

This clone has a single count. This sequence joins TRBV21-1 and TRBJ2-1; TRBD2 is taken as the D call from the table, unchecked against the DNA. TRBV21-1 is a documented pseudogene. The CDR3 has 20 amino acids. This CDR3 reads CASSKGERERAGLALDEQFF. DNA of the CDR3: TGTGCCAGCAGCAAAGGGGAAAGAGAAAGGGCCGGACTAGCGCTGGATGAGCAGTTCTTC.

The chain links TRBV20-1 to TRBJ2-1; D gene unclear. The CDR3 spans 13 residues. V was pared by 3 bases and J by 4 bases, with 10 bases between. The V gene's germline CDR1 is DFQATT and CDR2 SNEGSKA (reference sequence). The CDR3 coding sequence is TGCAGTGCTAGTTCTGGCAGATACAATGAGCAGTTCTTC. Protein: CSASSGRYNEQFF.

This clone was counted a single time. The CDR3 loop reads CASRPRYRVAYEQYF. The CDR3 DNA sequence: TGTGCCAGCAGACCCCGCTACAGGGTTGCATACGAGCAGTACTTC. V and J are TRBV28 and TRBJ2-7, with D possibly matching TRBD1 (6 bases). Germline V CDR1 and CDR2: MDHEN, SYDVKM. The CDR3 extends over 15 amino acids. V lost 6 bases to trimming and J lost 4 bases, with 19 bases between them.

The chain is built from TRBV6-5 and TRBJ1-6, with 7 positions matching TRBD1. This CDR3 has 15 residues. Germline V gene lookup returns CDR1 MNHEY and CDR2 SVGAGI. The V segment lost 2 bases and the J segment 6 bases; nucleotides outside the gene matches: 4. The CDR3 spells CASSYGDRSNSPLHF. The CDR3 DNA follows: TGTGCCAGCAGTTACGGGGACAGAAGTAATTCACCCCTCCACTTT.

The chain combines TRBV27 with TRBJ1-5; tentative D call: TRBD1 (5 bases). Germline V gives CDR1 MNHEY, CDR2 SMNVEV (reference sequence). This CDR3 region has 16 residues. V was shortened by 8 bases and J by 6 bases, with 23 bases between the two germline ends. CDR3 residues: CASQSSRGVVGQPQHF. DNA of the CDR3: TGTGCCAGCCAATCATCGCGGGGGGTTGTCGGTCAGCCCCAGCATTTT.

The rearrangement uses TRBV19 and TRBJ2-3; 9 bases agree with TRBD1. The CDR3 extends over 15 amino acids. J gave up 2 bases and V 5 bases, and 5 bases lay outside the gene matches. Per germline, CDR1 LNHDA and CDR2 SQIVND (reference sequence). This CDR3 reads CASSPGTGNTDTQYF. CDR3 coding DNA: TGTGCCAGTAGTCCCGGGACAGGGAACACAGATACGCAGTATTTT.

The chain has TRBV28 and TRBJ2-7; 7 bases map to TRBD1. Per the germline V gene, CDR1 is MDHEN and CDR2 is SYDVKM. Germline trimming cut 6 bases from V and 3 bases from J; bases unmatched to any gene: 5. The CDR3 is 13 amino acids. CDR3 protein: CASRSTGHYEQYF. CDR3 nucleotide sequence: TGTGCCAGCAGATCGACAGGGCACTACGAGCAGTACTTC.

This clone was observed once. The J gene is TRBJ1-5, the V gene TRBV28, with no clear D. The CDR3 extends over 12 amino acids. V was shortened by 7 bases and J by 10 bases, with 14 bases between the two germline ends. CDR1 MDHEN and CDR2 SYDVKM come from the germline V gene. DNA for the CDR3: TGTGCCAGCAAATACCGCACCGGACCCCAGCATTTT. This sequence encodes CASKYRTGPQHF.

Written as DNA, the CDR3 is TGTGCCAGCAGCTTATCCCCTGCCGGGGAGCTGTTTTTT. Its protein product is CASSLSPAGELFF. The genes are TRBV7-3 and TRBJ2-2; no reliable D call. Germline CDR1 reads SGHTA; CDR2 reads FQGTGA. This CDR3 comprises 13 residues. V shed 2 bases and J shed 6 bases, with 7 bases lying between them.

The chain employs TRBV6-5 and TRBJ1-1; the D gene is possibly TRBD1 (5 bases). Trimming shortened V by 5 bases and J by 1 base, and 8 bases separated the two germline ends. The V gene's germline CDR1 is MNHEY and CDR2 SVGAGI. The CDR3 extends over 13 amino acids. CDR3 coding DNA: TGTGCCAGCAGTAGAGGGACGAACACTGAAGCTTTCTTT. It yields the protein CASSRGTNTEAFF.

The gene calls are TRBV2 and TRBJ2-3, with 9 positions matching TRBD2. Germline V lookup: CDR1 SNHLY, CDR2 FYNNEI. V lost 3 bases to trimming and J lost 2 bases; unmatched junction nucleotides: 12. This CDR3 region has 18 residues. CDR3 in amino acids: CASSEASGAATYTDTQYF. The CDR3 bases are TGTGCCAGCAGTGAGGCTAGCGGGGCAGCCACCTACACAGATACGCAGTATTTT.

The chain employs TRBV6-5 and TRBJ1-1, with a weak D call TRBD1 (5 bases). This CDR3 region has 11 residues. In germline, CDR1 is MNHEY, CDR2 SVGAGI. V gave up 7 bases and J gave up 11 bases, with 14 bases separating them. The DNA of the CDR3 is TGTGCCAGCACCAACGACGGGGCGGCTTTCTTT. This gives the protein CASTNDGAAFF.

This clone has ten or more counts. The chain uses TRBV11-2 and TRBJ1-1; no definite D call. Germline CDR1 is SGHAT and CDR2 is FQNNGV. Trimming removed 5 bases from V and 1 base from J, with 8 bases in between. This CDR3 is built from 13 residues. This CDR3 is CASSLQPNTEAFF. DNA of the CDR3: TGTGCCAGCAGCCTACAGCCGAACACTGAAGCTTTCTTT.

The gene calls are TRBV30 and TRBJ1-3; D is unclear. Germline V gene lookup returns CDR1 GTSNPN and CDR2 SVGIG (reference sequence). This CDR3 has 13 residues. Trimming stripped 2 bases from V and 3 bases from J, with 8 bases between. CDR3: CAWSSANGNTIYF. CDR3 in DNA: TGTGCCTGGAGTAGCGCTAATGGAAACACCATATATTTT.